The entry below gives a single TCR beta chain sequence along with its context. The antigen is not known. Mismatch repair deficiency was confirmed in all patients, by PCR or immunohistochemistry. TCRs were sequenced from a few patients responding to pembrolizumab. This specimen comes from a study of PD-1 blockade in mismatch repair-deficient tumors. As for the study in general: Patients had approximately 12 mismatch repair-deficient cancer types and were previously treated and progressing.

Overall study findings and caveats: After pembrolizumab, tumor-resident clones rose rapidly, then generally contracted before radiologic responses.

Profiling relied on immunoSEQ multiplex PCR, and the TCRdb table lists in-frame clones only, not all of them. The sample has around 100,000 clones, roughly four fifths seen once. Germline assignment: CDR1 LNHDA and CDR2 SQIVND (reference sequence). The CDR3 is 14 amino acids. V lost 7 bases to trimming and J lost 4 bases, with 16 bases between them. Specimen: peripheral blood, collected roughly eight months after starting pembrolizumab. The chain has TRBV19 and TRBJ1-1; maybe TRBD1 (5 bases). The origin of this receptor is an adult with mismatch repair-deficient cancer. The CDR3, as DNA: TGTGCCAGTACCTGGGGGGGGGTTGGCACTGAAGCTTTCTTT. It yields the protein CASTWGGVGTEAFF. Looking up the rest from reference TRBV19 and TRBJ1-1 gives the full variable domain: DGGITQSPKYLFRKEGQNVTLSCEQNLNHDAMYWYRQDPGQGLRLIYYSQIVNDFQKGDIAEGYSVSREKKESFPLTVTSAQKNPTAFYLCASTWGGVGTEAFFGQGTRLTVV.